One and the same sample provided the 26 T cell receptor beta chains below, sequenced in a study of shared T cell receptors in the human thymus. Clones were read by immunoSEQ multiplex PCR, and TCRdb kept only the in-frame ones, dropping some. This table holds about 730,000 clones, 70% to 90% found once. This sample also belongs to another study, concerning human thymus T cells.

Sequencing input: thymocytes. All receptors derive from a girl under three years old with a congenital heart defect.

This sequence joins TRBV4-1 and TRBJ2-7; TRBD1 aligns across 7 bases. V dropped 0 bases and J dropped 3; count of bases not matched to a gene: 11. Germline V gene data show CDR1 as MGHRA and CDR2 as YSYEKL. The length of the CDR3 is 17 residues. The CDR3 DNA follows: TGCGCCAGCAGCCAAGACCTCCGGGACAGCCTGATCTACGAGCAGTACTTC. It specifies CASSQDLRDSLIYEQYF.

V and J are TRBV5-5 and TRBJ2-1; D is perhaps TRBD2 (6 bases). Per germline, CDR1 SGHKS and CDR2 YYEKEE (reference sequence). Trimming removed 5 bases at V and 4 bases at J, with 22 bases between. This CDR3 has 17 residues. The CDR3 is CASSCYTSPFLYNEQFF. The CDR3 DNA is TGTGCCAGCAGTTGCTATACTAGCCCTTTCCTTTACAATGAGCAGTTCTTC.

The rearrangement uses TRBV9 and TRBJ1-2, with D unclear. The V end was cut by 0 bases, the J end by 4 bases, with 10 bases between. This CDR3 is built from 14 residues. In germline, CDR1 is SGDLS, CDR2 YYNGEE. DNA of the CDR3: TGTGCCAGCAGCGTAGCCCTGGAGGGCTATGGCTACACCTTC. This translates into CASSVALEGYGYTF.

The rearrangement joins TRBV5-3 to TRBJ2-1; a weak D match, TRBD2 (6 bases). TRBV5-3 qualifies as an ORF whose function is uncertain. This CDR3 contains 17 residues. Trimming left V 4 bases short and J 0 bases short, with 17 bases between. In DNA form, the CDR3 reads TGTGCCAGAAGCACCGGTCGGGACTCCTGCTCCTACAATGAGCAGTTCTTC. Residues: CARSTGRDSCSYNEQFF.

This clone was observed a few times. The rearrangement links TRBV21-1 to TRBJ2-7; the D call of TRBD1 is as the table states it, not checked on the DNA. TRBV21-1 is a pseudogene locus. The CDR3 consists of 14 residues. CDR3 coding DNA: TGTGCCAGCAGCAAAGCTGACAGGGGATACGAGCAGTACTTC. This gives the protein CASSKADRGYEQYF.

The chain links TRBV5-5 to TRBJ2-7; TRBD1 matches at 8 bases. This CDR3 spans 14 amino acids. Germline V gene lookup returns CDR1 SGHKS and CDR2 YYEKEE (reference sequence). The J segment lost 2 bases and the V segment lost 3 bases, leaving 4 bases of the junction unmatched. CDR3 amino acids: CASSSQGAAYEQYF. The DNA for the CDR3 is TGTGCCAGCAGCTCTCAGGGGGCTGCCTACGAGCAGTACTTC.

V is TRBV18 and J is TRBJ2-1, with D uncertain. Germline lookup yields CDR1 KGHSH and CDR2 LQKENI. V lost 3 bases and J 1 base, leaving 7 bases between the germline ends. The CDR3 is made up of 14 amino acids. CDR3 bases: TGTGCCAGCTCACCCGACTCTTCCTACAATGAGCAGTTCTTC. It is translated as CASSPDSSYNEQFF. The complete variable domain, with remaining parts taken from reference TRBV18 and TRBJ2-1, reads NAGVMQNPRHLVRRRGQEARLRCSPMKGHSHVYWYRQLPEEGLKFMVYLQKENIIDESGMPKERFSAEFPKEGPSILRIQQVVRGDSAAYFCASSPDSSYNEQFFGPGTRLTVL.

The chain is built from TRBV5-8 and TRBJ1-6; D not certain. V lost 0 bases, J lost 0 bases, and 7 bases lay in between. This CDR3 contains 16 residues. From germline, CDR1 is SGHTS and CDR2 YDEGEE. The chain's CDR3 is CASSLGISSYNSPLHF. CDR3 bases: TGTGCCAGCAGCTTGGGCATCAGCTCCTATAATTCACCCCTCCACTTT.

CDR3 DNA sequence: TGTGCCAGCAGCCATAGATTAGCGGGGGGGCCCTACGAGCAGTACTTC. It codes for CASSHRLAGGPYEQYF. The rearrangement links TRBV12-1 to TRBJ2-7; the tabulated D call, TRBD2, remains unverified against the DNA. TRBV12-1 is shown as a pseudogene. The CDR3 is 16 residues long.

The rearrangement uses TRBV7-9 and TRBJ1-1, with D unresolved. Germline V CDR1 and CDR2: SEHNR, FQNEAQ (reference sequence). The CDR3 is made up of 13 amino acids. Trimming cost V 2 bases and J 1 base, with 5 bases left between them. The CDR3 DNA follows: TGTGCCAGCAGCTTACCAGGGAACACTGAAGCTTTCTTT. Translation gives CASSLPGNTEAFF.

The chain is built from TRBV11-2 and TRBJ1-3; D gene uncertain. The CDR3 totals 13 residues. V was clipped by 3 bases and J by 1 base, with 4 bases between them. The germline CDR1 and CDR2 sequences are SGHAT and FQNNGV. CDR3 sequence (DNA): TGTGCCAGCAGCTTTTATTCTGGAAACACCATATATTTT. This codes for CASSFYSGNTIYF.

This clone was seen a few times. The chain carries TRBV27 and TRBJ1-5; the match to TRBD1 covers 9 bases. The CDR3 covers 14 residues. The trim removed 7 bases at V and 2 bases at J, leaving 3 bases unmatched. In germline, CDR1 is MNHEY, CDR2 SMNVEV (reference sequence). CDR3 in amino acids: CASTRTGGNQPQHF. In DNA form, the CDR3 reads TGTGCCAGCACCCGGACAGGGGGCAATCAGCCCCAGCATTTT.

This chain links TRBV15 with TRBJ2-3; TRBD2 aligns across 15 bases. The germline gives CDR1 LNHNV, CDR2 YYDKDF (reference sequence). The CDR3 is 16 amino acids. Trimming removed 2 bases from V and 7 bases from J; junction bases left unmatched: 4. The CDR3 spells CATSRRTSGGENTQYF. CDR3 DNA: TGTGCCACCAGCAGAAGGACTAGCGGGGGGGAAAATACGCAGTATTTT.

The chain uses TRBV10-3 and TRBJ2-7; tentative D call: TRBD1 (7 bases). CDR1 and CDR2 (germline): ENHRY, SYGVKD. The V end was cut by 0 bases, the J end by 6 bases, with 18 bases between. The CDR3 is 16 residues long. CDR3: CAISESGSQGEAEQYF. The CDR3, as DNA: TGTGCCATCAGTGAGTCGGGATCGCAGGGGGAGGCCGAGCAGTACTTC.

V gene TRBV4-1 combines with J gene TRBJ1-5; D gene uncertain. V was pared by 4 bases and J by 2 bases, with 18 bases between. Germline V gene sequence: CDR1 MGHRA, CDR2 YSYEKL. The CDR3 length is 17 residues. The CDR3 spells CASSPRPGIMGNQPQHF. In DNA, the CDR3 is TGCGCCAGCAGCCCACGCCCAGGTATTATGGGCAATCAGCCCCAGCATTTT.

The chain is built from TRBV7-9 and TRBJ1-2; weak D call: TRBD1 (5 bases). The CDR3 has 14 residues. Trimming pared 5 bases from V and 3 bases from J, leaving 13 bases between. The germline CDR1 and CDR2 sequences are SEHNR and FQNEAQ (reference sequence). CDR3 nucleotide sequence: TGTGCCAGCAGCCAGGCGGTGGGGCACTATGGCTACACCTTC. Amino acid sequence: CASSQAVGHYGYTF.

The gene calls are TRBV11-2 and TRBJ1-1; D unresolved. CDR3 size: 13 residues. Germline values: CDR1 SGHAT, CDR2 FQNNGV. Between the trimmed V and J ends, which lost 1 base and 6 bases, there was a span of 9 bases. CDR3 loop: CASSLGEGSEAFF. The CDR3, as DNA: TGTGCCAGCAGCTTAGGCGAGGGCTCTGAAGCTTTCTTT.

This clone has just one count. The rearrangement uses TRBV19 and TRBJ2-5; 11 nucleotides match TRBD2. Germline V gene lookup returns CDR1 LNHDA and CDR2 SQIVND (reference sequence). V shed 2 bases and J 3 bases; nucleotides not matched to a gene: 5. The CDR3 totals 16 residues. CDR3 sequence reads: CASSITATSGKETQYF. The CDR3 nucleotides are TGTGCCAGTAGTATAACGGCGACTAGCGGGAAAGAGACCCAGTACTTC.

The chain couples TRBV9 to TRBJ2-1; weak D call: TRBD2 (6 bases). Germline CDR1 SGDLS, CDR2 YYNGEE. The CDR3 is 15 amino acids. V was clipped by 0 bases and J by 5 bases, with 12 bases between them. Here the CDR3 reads CASSVGGGNNNEQFF. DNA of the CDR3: TGTGCCAGCAGCGTAGGTGGGGGGAATAACAATGAGCAGTTCTTC.

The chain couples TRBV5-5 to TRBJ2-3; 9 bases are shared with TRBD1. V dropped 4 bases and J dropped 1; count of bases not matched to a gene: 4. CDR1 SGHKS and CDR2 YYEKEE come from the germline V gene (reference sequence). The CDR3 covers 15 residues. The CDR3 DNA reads TGTGCCAGCAGCCCTAGGACAGGGGGCACAGATACGCAGTATTTT. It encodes CASSPRTGGTDTQYF.

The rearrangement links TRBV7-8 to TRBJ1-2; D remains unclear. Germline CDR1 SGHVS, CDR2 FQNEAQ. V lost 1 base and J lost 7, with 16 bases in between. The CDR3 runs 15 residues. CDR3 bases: TGTGCCAGCAGCTTAGTTCGAGGGTCTCTTCTTGGCTACACCTTC. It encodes CASSLVRGSLLGYTF.

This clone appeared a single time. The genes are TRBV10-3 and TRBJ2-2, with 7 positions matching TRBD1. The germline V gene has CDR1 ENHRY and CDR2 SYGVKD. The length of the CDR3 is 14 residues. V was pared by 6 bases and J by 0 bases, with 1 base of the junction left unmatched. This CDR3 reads CAIRRGPNTGELFF. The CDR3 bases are TGTGCCATCAGGAGGGGGCCGAACACCGGGGAGCTGTTTTTT.

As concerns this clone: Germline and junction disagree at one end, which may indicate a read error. This chain's CDR3 is CAGSEAPTGQPQHF. The CDR3 DNA follows: TGTGCCGGCAGTGAAGCACCGACAGGTCAGCCCCAGCATTTT. The chain employs TRBV6-1 and TRBJ1-5; tentative D call: TRBD1 (6 bases). This CDR3 contains 14 residues. CDR1 and CDR2 from the germline V gene are MNHNS and SASEGT.

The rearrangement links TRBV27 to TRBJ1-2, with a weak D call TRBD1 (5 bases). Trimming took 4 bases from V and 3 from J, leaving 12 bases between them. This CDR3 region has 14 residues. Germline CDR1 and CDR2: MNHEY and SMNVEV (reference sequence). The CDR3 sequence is CASSSRGEYYGYTF. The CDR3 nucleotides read TGTGCCAGCAGTTCCCGGGGGGAGTACTATGGCTACACCTTC.

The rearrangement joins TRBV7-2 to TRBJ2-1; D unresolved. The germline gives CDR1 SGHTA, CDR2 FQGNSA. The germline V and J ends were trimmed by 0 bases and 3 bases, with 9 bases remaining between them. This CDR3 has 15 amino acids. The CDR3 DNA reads TGTGCCAGCAGCTTAGCCATGACGGGCTACAATGAGCAGTTCTTC. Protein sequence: CASSLAMTGYNEQFF. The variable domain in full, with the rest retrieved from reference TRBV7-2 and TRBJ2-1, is GAGVSQSPSNKVTEKGKDVELRCDPISGHTALYWYRQSLGQGLEFLIYFQGNSAPDKSGLPSDRFSAERTGGSVSTLTIQRTQQEDSAVYLCASSLAMTGYNEQFFGPGTRLTVL.

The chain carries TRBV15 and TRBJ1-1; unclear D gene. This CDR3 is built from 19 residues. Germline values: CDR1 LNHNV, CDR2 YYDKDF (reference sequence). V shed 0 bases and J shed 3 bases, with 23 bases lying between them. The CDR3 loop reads CATSREPLLDEGPDTEAFF. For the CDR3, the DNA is TGTGCCACCAGCAGAGAACCCCTACTGGACGAGGGTCCCGACACTGAAGCTTTCTTT. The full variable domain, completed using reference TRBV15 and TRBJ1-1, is DAMVIQNPRYQVTQFGKPVTLSCSQTLNHNVMYWYQQKSSQAPKLLFHYYDKDFNNEADTPDNFQSRRPNTSFCFLDIRSPGLGDTAMYLCATSREPLLDEGPDTEAFFGQGTRLTVV.